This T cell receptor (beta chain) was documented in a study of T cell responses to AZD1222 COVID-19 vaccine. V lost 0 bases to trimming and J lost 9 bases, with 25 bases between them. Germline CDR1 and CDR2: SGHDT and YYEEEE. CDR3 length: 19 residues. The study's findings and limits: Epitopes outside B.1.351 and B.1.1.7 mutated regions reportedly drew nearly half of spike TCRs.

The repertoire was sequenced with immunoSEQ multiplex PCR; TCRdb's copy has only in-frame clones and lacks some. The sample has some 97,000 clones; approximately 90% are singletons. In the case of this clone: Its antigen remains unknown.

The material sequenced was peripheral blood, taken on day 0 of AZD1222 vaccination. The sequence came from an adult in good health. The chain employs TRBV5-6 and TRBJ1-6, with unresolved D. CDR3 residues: CASSLGSHGRTPYGSPLHF. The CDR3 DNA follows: TGTGCCAGCAGCTTGGGTAGCCATGGACGTACACCCTATGGTTCACCCCTCCACTTT.